This TCR beta chain was identified in a study of cytomegalovirus exposure and HLA in healthy donors. PCR used 60 Vbeta primers and 13 Jbeta primers. The repertoire was sequenced with immunoSEQ multiplex PCR; TCRdb's copy has only in-frame clones and lacks some. The sample yields about 150,000 clones, about 79% seen once. This receptor was taken from a male donor in good health and CMV-seronegative. Sequencing was carried out using PBMCs.

The CDR3 region is CASSKTTVSYEQYF. CDR3 coding DNA: TGTGCCAGCAGTAAGACGACAGTCTCCTACGAGCAGTACTTC. The gene calls are TRBV6-5 and TRBJ2-7; D might be TRBD1 (5 bases). Trimming shortened V by 5 bases and J by 0 bases, and 11 bases separated the two germline ends. Germline CDR1 and CDR2: MNHEY and SVGAGI. The CDR3 spans 14 residues.